The sequence of this TCR beta chain was determined in a study of T-cell reconstitution after alpha-beta-depleted transplantation in children. Construction of the TCRbeta library involved unique molecular identifiers. TCRdb used MiXCR to reprocess the PCR reads, holding one entry per CDR3 protein. The sample lists about 610,000 distinct CDR3 sequences, around 27% seen once, with approximately 39% in the top ten. A note on this clonotype: The antigen is not known.

The study's findings and limits: Several hundred expanded graft clones reportedly gave rise to the alpha-beta T cells present about two months after transplant. Newly produced T cells mostly provided counts and TCRbeta diversity after one year, as hyperexpanded clones declined. Surviving recipient T cells and thymic progenitors accounted for the high day-60 TCRbeta diversity observed in some patients.

Germline loops: CDR1 DFQATT, CDR2 SNEGSKA (reference sequence). The CDR3 spans 14 residues. The V gene end was trimmed by 6 bases and the J gene end by 6 bases; junction bases not matched to a gene: 11. The source of this sequence is a boy younger than two with Wiskott-Aldrich syndrome, due to receive a stem cell transplant. This sample comprised PBMCs, obtained before TCRalphabeta/CD19-depleted stem cell transplant. V usage is TRBV20-1 and J usage is TRBJ1-1; TRBD1 matches 9 bases. The CDR3 DNA reads as TGCAGTGCAAAGCCCGGACAGGGGAAACCTGAAGCTTTCTTT. It specifies CSAKPGQGKPEAFF.